This T cell receptor (beta chain) is from a study of T cell repertoires in cytomegalovirus infection. Whole-study context: CMV infection and matching HLA type were both indicated by public TCR beta signatures. Findings and caveats of the study: The ex vivo response was dominated by HLA-C-restricted CMV-specific TCR beta clonotypes. The cumulative frequency of public TCR beta families distinguished individuals who carried CMV together with the relevant HLA.

Between the trimmed V and J ends, which lost 2 bases and 4 bases, there was a span of 8 bases. Germline CDR1 is SGHVS and CDR2 is FQNEAQ. The CDR3 sequence is 13 residues long. This clonotype was observed at least ten times. Antigen unknown. TCRdb fed the reads into MiXCR, producing one record per CDR3 protein. This table has about 260,000 distinct CDR3 sequences, less than 9.5% appearing once. The chain joins TRBV7-8 to TRBJ1-1, with D unclear. Sequencing was done on a sample of PBMCs. The sequence came from a human donor in good health (CMV status not recorded). Some clones in this sample may be carry-over from other donors' samples. DNA of the CDR3: TGTGCCAGCAGCTTAATTCGCCTCACTGAAGCTTTCTTT. Its protein is CASSLIRLTEAFF.